These 11 T cell receptor beta chains were sequenced from one sample in a study of human T cells and chemical hapten exposure (dated by TCRdb to the early 2020s). The time point label on this specimen signifies: pre-sensitization, week 0. The treatment or condition tag for this specimen amounts to: therapeutic diphenylcyclopropenone sensitization with weekly scalp DPC. Library preparation employed RACE. TCRdb shows the sequencer as NextSeq 500. TCRdb ran its own pipeline on the public reads, namely fastp trimming at Q25 and MiXCR clone calling, and kept in-frame beta chains. Each entry merges the rows of one CDR3 protein and shows their most common DNA and genes. In this sample the table shows some 400,000 distinct CDR3 sequences, roughly 4.6% of which occur a single time. The ten most abundant clones make up approximately 2.4% of the sample. This specimen consisted of whole blood, obtained in connection with sensitization to the hapten diphenylcyclopropenone (DPC). Source of these receptors: a woman aged 50 to 65 with alopecia areata. Some clones in this sample may be carry-over from other donors' samples.

This clonotype was recorded a few times. J is TRBJ1-1 and V is TRBV3-1; 10 nucleotides line up with TRBD1. CDR3 length equals 17 residues. With 4 bases clipped from V and 11 bases from J, the junction kept 19 bases outside the gene matches. The germline CDR1 and CDR2 sequences are LGHDT and YNNKEL (reference sequence). CDR3 region: CASSLSDRGKSLKRAFF. CDR3 sequence (DNA): TGTGCCAGCAGCCTTTCGGACAGGGGGAAAAGCCTCAAGAGGGCTTTCTTT.

This clonotype was observed at least ten times. This chain uses TRBV28 with TRBJ2-5; D may match TRBD1 or TRBD2 (5 bases each). Germline loops: CDR1 MDHEN, CDR2 SYDVKM. V lost 5 bases to trimming and J lost 7 bases, with 11 bases between them. The CDR3 has 12 amino acids. CDR3 sequence: CASSLRGSTQYF. The CDR3 DNA follows: TGTGCCAGCAGTCTTCGGGGCTCGACCCAGTACTTC.

This clonotype was recorded at least ten times. This chain uses TRBV9 with TRBJ2-7, with a tentative D call TRBD1 (6 bases). V was pared by 4 bases and J by 1 base, with 12 bases between. The CDR3 consists of 14 residues. Germline values: CDR1 SGDLS, CDR2 YYNGEE. CDR3 in amino acids: CASSPGTPSYEQYF. In nucleotides, the CDR3 is TGTGCCAGCAGCCCCGGGACACCTTCCTACGAGCAGTACTTC. The variable domain in full, completed from reference TRBV9 and TRBJ2-7, reads DSGVTQTPKHLITATGQRVTLRCSPRSGDLSVYWYQQSLDQGLQFLIQYYNGEERAKGNILERFSAQQFPDLHSELNLSSLELGDSALYFCASSPGTPSYEQYFGPGTRLTVT.

V is TRBV7-9 and J is TRBJ2-1; the match to TRBD2 covers 7 bases. Germline V CDR1 and CDR2: SEHNR, FQNEAQ (reference sequence). The CDR3 covers 15 residues. Unmatched junction bases numbered 7, after V lost 1 base and J lost 7 bases. In DNA, the CDR3 is TGTGCCAGCAGCTTAGAAAGCGGGACTTGGAATGAGCAGTTCTTC. Its translation is CASSLESGTWNEQFF. Drawing the rest from reference TRBV7-9 and TRBJ2-1, the complete variable domain is DTGVSQNPRHKITKRGQNVTFRCDPISEHNRLYWYRQTLGQGPEFLTYFQNEAQLEKSRLLSDRFSAERPKGSFSTLEIQRTEQGDSAMYLCASSLESGTWNEQFFGPGTRLTVL.

This clonotype was picked up a small number of times. This chain uses TRBV10-3 with TRBJ2-1; D tentatively reads TRBD1 or TRBD2 (6 bases each). CDR1 and CDR2 (germline): ENHRY, SYGVKD. This CDR3 has 11 amino acids. V was cut by 11 bases and J by 6 bases, with 11 bases left in between. CDR3 sequence: CAVWGANEQFF. In nucleotides, the CDR3 is TGTGCCGTTTGGGGGGCCAATGAGCAGTTCTTC.

Many counts were recorded for this clonotype. This chain joins TRBV7-2 and TRBJ2-5; 10 bases match TRBD2. This CDR3 region has 16 residues. Germline V gene sequence: CDR1 SGHTA, CDR2 FQGNSA. The junction had 2 bases not matched to a gene; V was cut back by 0 bases and J by 1 base. The CDR3 DNA sequence: TGTGCCAGCAGCTTAGCAAGCGGGGGGGCCCAAGAGACCCAGTACTTC. This gives the protein CASSLASGGAQETQYF.

The chain carries TRBV11-2 and TRBJ2-1; TRBD2 might be the D (6 bases). The germline V and J ends were trimmed by 0 bases and 0 bases, with 12 bases remaining between them. Germline assignment: CDR1 SGHAT and CDR2 FQNNGV. This CDR3 has 17 amino acids. In DNA, the CDR3 is TGTGCCAGCAGCTTAGATTCCGCGGGAAGCTCCTACAATGAGCAGTTCTTC. Its translation is CASSLDSAGSSYNEQFF.

The table lists this clonotype with many counts. This chain links TRBV29-1 with TRBJ1-2, with 9 bases matching TRBD1. The CDR3 sequence is 13 residues long. The V gene's germline CDR1 is SQVTM and CDR2 ANQGSEA. J was trimmed by 5 bases and V by 5 bases; bases with no gene match: 6. The CDR3 here is CSVPGQGPYGYTF. In nucleotides, the CDR3 is TGCAGCGTTCCGGGACAGGGTCCTTATGGCTACACCTTC.

This clonotype was found a few times. The chain is built from TRBV7-9 and TRBJ2-3; maybe TRBD2 (5 bases). Germline values: CDR1 SEHNR, CDR2 FQNEAQ (reference sequence). V lost 5 bases to trimming and J lost 0 bases, with 12 bases between them. The CDR3 extends over 15 amino acids. The CDR3 spells CASSMGESSTDTQYF. Here the CDR3 DNA reads TGTGCCAGCAGCATGGGAGAGTCTAGCACAGATACGCAGTATTTT.

This clonotype was picked up many times. V gene TRBV12-3 or TRBV12-4 combines with J gene TRBJ2-1; perhaps TRBD2 as D (7 bases). The CDR3 covers 13 residues. V gave up 3 bases and J gave up 8 bases, with 11 bases separating them. CDR3 protein: CASSFRGGDEQFF. CDR3 bases: TGTGCCAGCAGTTTCCGAGGGGGGGATGAGCAGTTCTTC.

The chain has TRBV19 and TRBJ1-2; D unresolved. Germline V gene sequence: CDR1 LNHDA, CDR2 SQIVND (reference sequence). Trimming took 6 bases from V and 6 from J, leaving 5 bases between them. CDR3 length equals 10 residues. The CDR3 spells CASRRDGYTF. CDR3 nucleotides: TGTGCCAGTAGGCGAGATGGCTACACCTTC.